One and the same sample provided the 27 T cell receptor beta chains below, sequenced in a study of blood T cell repertoires in COVID-19. The repertoire was sequenced with immunoSEQ multiplex PCR; TCRdb's copy has only in-frame clones and lacks some. The top ten clones hold roughly 6% of a sample with fewer than 300,000 clones, approximately 90% of them seen once. The sample taken for sequencing was peripheral blood. These receptors all come from a woman in her fifties or sixties with COVID-19, enrolled during active disease.

CDR3 residues: CASGANMHSNQPQHF. CDR3 in DNA: TGTGCCAGCGGGGCTAATATGCATTCAAATCAGCCCCAGCATTTT. The V call is TRBV7-9, the J call TRBJ1-5, with a possible D match to TRBD1 (5 bases). Germline V gives CDR1 SEHNR, CDR2 FQNEAQ (reference sequence). V was trimmed by 8 bases and J by 4 bases, leaving 18 bases between them. The CDR3 totals 15 residues.

The rearrangement joins TRBV6-1 to TRBJ1-4; D is unclear. The V end lost 1 base, the J end lost 0 bases, and 18 bases lay between the germline ends. Germline V gene lookup returns CDR1 MNHNS and CDR2 SASEGT. This CDR3 region has 19 residues. The CDR3 loop reads CASSEGRKLVVATNEKLFF. CDR3 bases: TGTGCCAGCAGTGAAGGGAGAAAGTTAGTAGTTGCAACTAATGAAAAACTGTTTTTT.

This chain connects TRBV7-3 to TRBJ2-2; D might be TRBD1 (5 bases). There are 14 residues in the CDR3. Looked up from germline, CDR1 is SGHTA and CDR2 is FQGTGA. V was pared by 2 bases and J by 7 bases, with 11 bases between. CDR3 sequence (DNA): TGTGCCAGCAGCTTATTAGGGGTAGGCGGGGAGCTGTTTTTT. This sequence encodes CASSLLGVGGELFF.

The chain combines TRBV19 with TRBJ1-2; the match to TRBD1 covers 9 bases. The J segment lost 4 bases and the V segment lost 8 bases, leaving 5 bases of the junction unmatched. The CDR3 covers 13 residues. Germline loops: CDR1 LNHDA, CDR2 SQIVND (reference sequence). The CDR3 sequence: CASEPGQGYGYTF. In DNA, the CDR3 is TGTGCCAGTGAACCGGGACAGGGCTATGGCTACACCTTC.

Only one count was recorded for this clone. This rearrangement joins TRBV6-2 or TRBV6-3 to TRBJ2-7; 9 bases fit TRBD2. The CDR3 sequence is 18 residues long. Germline V CDR1 and CDR2: MNHEY, SVGEGT. V gave up 7 bases and J gave up 2 bases; unmatched junction bases: 18. CDR3 sequence: CASIPSVASGMGAYEQYF. The CDR3, as DNA: TGTGCCAGCATCCCCTCGGTGGCTAGCGGGATGGGAGCCTACGAGCAGTACTTC.

The chain recombines TRBV15 with TRBJ1-1; D gene ambiguous. Germline loops: CDR1 LNHNV, CDR2 YYDKDF (reference sequence). The CDR3 runs 11 residues. V lost 8 bases and J lost 1, with 5 bases in between. The CDR3 sequence: CATQWNTEAFF. CDR3 in DNA: TGTGCCACCCAGTGGAACACTGAAGCTTTCTTT.

This clone was seen a few times. CDR3 amino acids: CASSDPGYEAFF. The CDR3, as DNA: TGCGCCAGCAGTGATCCGGGGTATGAAGCTTTCTTT. This chain uses TRBV10-1 with TRBJ1-1; D gene uncertain. CDR1 is WNHNN, CDR2 SYGVQD, per germline (reference sequence). Trimming shortened V by 3 bases and J by 7 bases, and 9 bases separated the two germline ends. The CDR3 is 12 residues long.

The chain links TRBV5-1 to TRBJ1-1, with TRBD1 matching 9 bases. V gave up 3 bases and J gave up 1 base; unmatched junction bases: 10. The CDR3 is 17 residues long. CDR1 is SGHRS and CDR2 is YFSETQ in the germline V gene. In nucleotides, the CDR3 is TGCGCCAGCAGCTCCCGGGACAGGGAGGAGAAGAACACTGAAGCTTTCTTT. Its translation: CASSSRDREEKNTEAFF.

The chain couples TRBV5-6 to TRBJ2-1; 7 bases are shared with TRBD2. There are 15 residues in the CDR3. Per the germline V gene, CDR1 is SGHDT and CDR2 is YYEEEE. V shed 2 bases, J shed 8 bases, and the junction held 10 bases outside the gene matches. The CDR3 loop is CASSLRGDLRDEQFF. In nucleotides, the CDR3 is TGTGCCAGCAGCTTACGGGGGGATCTGAGGGATGAGCAGTTCTTC.

This rearrangement joins TRBV27 to TRBJ2-7, with TRBD1 matching over 9 bases. Unmatched junction bases numbered 5, after V lost 3 bases and J lost 2 bases. Germline CDR1 MNHEY, CDR2 SMNVEV (reference sequence). This CDR3 is 15 amino acids long. The CDR3 here is CASSFSGTGPYEQYF. CDR3 bases: TGTGCCAGCAGTTTCTCCGGGACAGGGCCCTACGAGCAGTACTTC.

V is TRBV30 and J is TRBJ1-2; TRBD1 is a possible D gene (5 bases). V was clipped by 3 bases and J by 8 bases, with 13 bases between them. The CDR3 totals 12 residues. Germline lookup yields CDR1 GTSNPN and CDR2 SVGIG (reference sequence). The CDR3 bases are TGTGCCTGGAGGCAGGGTGGACGGGGCTACACCTTC. Residues: CAWRQGGRGYTF. The variable domain in full, completed from reference TRBV30 and TRBJ1-2, reads SQTIHQWPATLVQPVGSPLSLECTVEGTSNPNLYWYRQAAGRGLQLLFYSVGIGQISSEVPQNLSASRPQDRQFILSSKKLLLSDSGFYLCAWRQGGRGYTFGSGTRLTVV.

This sequence joins TRBV7-2 and TRBJ1-5; maybe TRBD1 (6 bases). V was clipped by 1 base and J by 0 bases, with 10 bases between them. Germline V gene sequence: CDR1 SGHTA, CDR2 FQGNSA. There are 16 residues in the CDR3. CDR3 in DNA: TGTGCCAGCAGCTTAGAGGGGGGGTTTAGCAATCAGCCCCAGCATTTT. Its protein is CASSLEGGFSNQPQHF.

A single count supports this clone. This chain connects TRBV29-1 to TRBJ1-1; D not certain. The CDR3 consists of 12 residues. Trimming stripped 4 bases from V and 3 bases from J, with 9 bases between. The germline V gene encodes CDR1 SQVTM and CDR2 ANQGSEA. CDR3 sequence reads: CSVAKADTEAFF. The CDR3 nucleotides are TGCAGCGTTGCCAAGGCGGACACTGAAGCTTTCTTT.

This sequence joins TRBV10-1 and TRBJ2-7, with 11 bases aligning to TRBD2. Trimming cost V 3 bases and J 3 bases; bases outside gene matches: 4. Germline CDR1 reads WNHNN; CDR2 reads SYGVQD (reference sequence). The CDR3 consists of 15 residues. The CDR3 bases are TGCGCCAGCAGTGACTCAGGACTAGCGGGCTACGAGCAGTACTTC. Protein product: CASSDSGLAGYEQYF.

The chain has TRBV6-6 and TRBJ1-5; D is uncertain. This CDR3 has 15 amino acids. Germline values: CDR1 MNHNY, CDR2 SVGAGI (reference sequence). Trimming removed 4 bases at V and 0 bases at J, with 10 bases between. For the CDR3, the DNA is TGTGCCAGCAGTTTCCCGCGGGATAGCAATCAGCCCCAGCATTTT. Translation gives CASSFPRDSNQPQHF.

The CDR3, as DNA: TGTGCCAGCGCTAGATCGGGGGGGCGGTATTCTTCCTACAATGAGCAGTTCTTC. It translates to CASARSGGRYSSYNEQFF. This rearrangement joins TRBV7-9 to TRBJ2-1; 8 positions match TRBD2. This CDR3 is built from 18 residues. With 8 bases clipped from V and 1 base from J, the junction kept 16 bases outside the gene matches. Per germline, CDR1 SEHNR and CDR2 FQNEAQ (reference sequence).

The chain employs TRBV18 and TRBJ1-2, with TRBD1 matching over 10 bases. Germline V CDR1 and CDR2: KGHSH, LQKENI. The CDR3 contains 17 residues. The V gene end was trimmed by 1 base and the J gene end by 3 bases; junction bases not matched to a gene: 8. DNA of the CDR3: TGTGCCAGCTCACCACTCCGGGACAGGGGCTCCGACTATGGCTACACCTTC. This translates into CASSPLRDRGSDYGYTF.

The rearrangement links TRBV4-1 to TRBJ2-1; maybe TRBD2 (5 bases). CDR3 length equals 13 residues. V lost 2 bases, J lost 7 bases, and 9 bases lay in between. Germline V lookup: CDR1 MGHRA, CDR2 YSYEKL. The CDR3 region is CASSQISGNEQFF. CDR3 bases: TGCGCCAGCAGCCAAATCTCGGGGAATGAGCAGTTCTTC.

This clone was seen a single time. This rearrangement joins TRBV28 to TRBJ1-2; 10 bases align to TRBD1. V trimming: 6 bases; J trimming: 4 bases; junction bases outside the gene matches: 11. This CDR3 has 16 amino acids. Germline-derived CDR1 and CDR2 are MDHEN and SYDVKM. The CDR3 loop is CASSRQGAGLVYGYTF. In DNA, the CDR3 is TGTGCCAGCAGCAGACAGGGGGCAGGTTTGGTCTATGGCTACACCTTC.

This chain links TRBV7-2 with TRBJ1-2; D is perhaps TRBD1 (5 bases). Germline lookup yields CDR1 SGHTA and CDR2 FQGNSA. V was clipped by 1 base and J by 2 bases, with 8 bases between them. The CDR3 has 14 residues. CDR3 protein: CASSLEGRNYGYTF. The CDR3 coding sequence is TGTGCCAGCAGCTTAGAGGGGAGGAACTATGGCTACACCTTC.

The V gene is TRBV4-1, the J gene TRBJ2-7, with D possibly being TRBD1 (6 bases). Trimming stripped 0 bases from V and 2 bases from J, with 8 bases between. This CDR3 spans 14 amino acids. Germline V gene lookup returns CDR1 MGHRA and CDR2 YSYEKL. The CDR3 region has the DNA TGCGCCAGCAGCCAAGACAACAGGGCCTACGAGCAGTACTTC. Its translation: CASSQDNRAYEQYF.

DNA for the CDR3: TGTGCCAGCAGTAGGGACACGGGCTACGAGCAGTACTTC. Translated: CASSRDTGYEQYF. The rearrangement joins TRBV2 to TRBJ2-7; possible D gene TRBD1, 6 bases. CDR1 is SNHLY, CDR2 FYNNEI, per germline. The CDR3 spans 13 residues. V lost 5 bases, J lost 3 bases, and 11 bases lay in between.

This clone showed up just a few times. J is TRBJ1-2 and V is TRBV5-4; D is unresolved. The CDR3 contains 16 residues. V shed 4 bases and J shed 2 bases, with 18 bases lying between them. Germline CDR1 and CDR2: SGHNT and YYREEE (reference sequence). The CDR3 spells CASSPAQRGTNYGYTF. In DNA, the CDR3 is TGTGCCAGCAGCCCCGCCCAACGGGGTACCAACTATGGCTACACCTTC.

This clone turned up a few times. The CDR3: CSASPPLTEAFF. DNA for the CDR3: TGCAGTGCTAGTCCCCCACTGACTGAAGCTTTCTTT. The chain links TRBV20-1 to TRBJ1-1; D gene uncertain. Trimming shortened V by 3 bases and J by 5 bases, and 10 bases separated the two germline ends. CDR1 and CDR2 (germline): DFQATT, SNEGSKA (reference sequence). The CDR3 is 12 residues long.

The chain employs TRBV19 and TRBJ1-5; perhaps TRBD1 as D (5 bases). Trimming stripped 5 bases from V and 6 bases from J, with 14 bases between. Germline CDR1 LNHDA, CDR2 SQIVND (reference sequence). The CDR3 covers 14 residues. The CDR3 loop reads CASSPQGLSQPQHF. CDR3 sequence (DNA): TGTGCCAGTAGTCCCCAGGGTCTGAGTCAGCCCCAGCATTTT. Full variable domain (outside the CDR3, taken from reference TRBV19 and TRBJ1-5): DGGITQSPKYLFRKEGQNVTLSCEQNLNHDAMYWYRQDPGQGLRLIYYSQIVNDFQKGDIAEGYSVSREKKESFPLTVTSAQKNPTAFYLCASSPQGLSQPQHFGDGTRLSIL.

The genes are TRBV7-9 and TRBJ2-5; the match to TRBD2 covers 7 bases. The CDR3 sequence is 15 residues long. Germline V gene lookup returns CDR1 SEHNR and CDR2 FQNEAQ (reference sequence). After removal of 5 bases from V and 4 bases from J, the junction contained 10 bases not matched to a gene. CDR3 coding DNA: TGTGCCAGCAGCCCCGAAGGGGCTAGCGGAGAGACCCAGTACTTC. Residues: CASSPEGASGETQYF.

This clone was seen just once. The gene calls are TRBV11-3 and TRBJ2-3, with 10 nucleotides matching TRBD1. Germline CDR1 is SGHNT and CDR2 is YENEEA. J was trimmed by 1 base and V by 4 bases; bases with no gene match: 5. The CDR3 is made up of 16 amino acids. DNA of the CDR3: TGTGCCAGCAGCTCAGTCGGACAGGGGGGCACAGATACGCAGTATTTT. Translation: CASSSVGQGGTDTQYF.